This T cell receptor (beta chain) was sequenced for a study of T cell responses to AZD1222 COVID-19 vaccine. The repertoire was sequenced with immunoSEQ multiplex PCR; TCRdb's copy has only in-frame clones and lacks some. This table holds around 92,000 clones, 85% to 90% found once. The receptor comes from an adult in good health. This specimen was peripheral blood, taken on day 0 of AZD1222 vaccination.

The CDR3 loop reads CASSLTGLGYTF. CDR3 bases: TGTGCCAGCAGTTTGACAGGGCTTGGCTACACCTTC. This chain connects TRBV6-2 or TRBV6-3 to TRBJ1-2; 7 bases match TRBD1. CDR3 length: 12 amino acids. V shed 4 bases, J shed 7 bases, and the junction held 3 bases outside the gene matches. Germline V lookup: CDR1 MNHEY, CDR2 SVGEGT.